The rows below give T cell receptor beta chains drawn from one sample of a study of CD8 T cells in ankylosing spondylitis. TCRdb fed the 5' RACE reads into MiXCR, producing one record per CDR3 protein. The sample lists under 950,000 distinct CDR3 sequences; under 20% were seen once. Sequenced: blood, either unsorted or a sorted T cell fraction (not recorded which). These receptors came from a male donor with ankylosing spondylitis. Each CDR3 is given with its conserved first and last residue. The order of the fields is clone size, D gene, J gene, V gene, CDR3 DNA, CDR3 protein. The D gene is left open where the match is weak. For some rows the clone size is stated as once, few or many, or as a class when expanded; others skip it.

size: .; D: .; J: TRBJ1-5; V: TRBV4-1; DNA: TGCGCCAGCAGCCAAGGAGCACAGGGAAATCAGCCCCAGCATTTT; CDR3: CASSQGAQGNQPQHF
size: few; D: .; J: TRBJ2-1; V: TRBV5-6; DNA: TGTGCCAGCAGCTTGTGGGGGCTTGAGCAGTTCTTC; CDR3: CASSLWGLEQFF
size: once; D: .; J: TRBJ1-5; V: TRBV12-3/TRBV12-4; DNA: TGTGCCAGCAGTTTAGGGGGAGGTAGGGCCCAGCATTTT; CDR3: CASSLGGGRAQHF
size: few; D: .; J: TRBJ1-5; V: TRBV2; DNA: TGTGCCAGCAGTGAAAGCAGGACAGAGATCAATCAGCCCCAGCATTTT; CDR3: CASSESRTEINQPQHF
size: few; D: TRBD1; J: TRBJ2-7; V: TRBV15; DNA: TGTGCCACCAGCAGAGCACGGGACAGGGGATTCATGTTCTACGAGCAGTACTTC; CDR3: CATSRARDRGFMFYEQYF
size: .; D: .; J: TRBJ1-2; V: TRBV14; DNA: TGTGCCAGCAGCCAGGGACTGAACTATGGCTACACCTTC; CDR3: CASSQGLNYGYTF
size: .; D: .; J: TRBJ1-4; V: TRBV20-1; DNA: TGCAGTGCTAGAATGGTGGGATTGTACGAAAAACTGTTTTTT; CDR3: CSARMVGLYEKLFF
size: few; D: TRBD2; J: TRBJ2-7; V: TRBV12-3/TRBV12-4; DNA: TGTGCCAGCAGTCGAGCGGGGCTCTACGAGCAGTACTTC; CDR3: CASSRAGLYEQYF
size: few; D: .; J: TRBJ2-2; V: TRBV6-1; DNA: TGTGCCAGCAGTGAAGCGCGAGCAGGGGTTACCGGGGAGCTGTTTTTT; CDR3: CASSEARAGVTGELFF
size: .; D: .; J: TRBJ1-5; V: TRBV12-3/TRBV12-4; DNA: TGTGCCAGCAGTCCTCCAGGGAGGGGGGTTAGCAATCAGCCCCAGCATTTT; CDR3: CASSPPGRGVSNQPQHF
size: many; D: .; J: TRBJ1-1; V: TRBV5-1; DNA: TGCGCCACAAACAGGACCACTGAAGCTTTCTTT; CDR3: CATNRTTEAFF
size: .; D: .; J: TRBJ1-1; V: TRBV12-3/TRBV12-4; DNA: TGTGCCAGCAGTCCCCCGATGGTGAACACTGAAGCTTTCTTT; CDR3: CASSPPMVNTEAFF
size: few; D: TRBD2; J: TRBJ2-2; V: TRBV5-1; DNA: TGCGCCAGCAGCTTGGATCAGCTAGCGGGAAGCTTTACACCGAACACCGGGGAGCTGTTTTTT; CDR3: CASSLDQLAGSFTPNTGELFF
size: few; D: .; J: TRBJ1-6; V: TRBV6-1; DNA: TGTGCCAGCAGTCGTAAGGGTGTCGGTTCACCCCTCCACTTT; CDR3: CASSRKGVGSPLHF
size: .; D: .; J: TRBJ2-5; V: TRBV10-3; DNA: TGTGCCATCAGTGTTGGGCAGACCCAAGAGACCCAGTACTTC; CDR3: CAISVGQTQETQYF
size: .; D: TRBD2; J: TRBJ2-7; V: TRBV2; DNA: TGTGCCAGAGGTTTTGCGGGAGGCTTGGCCTACGAGCAGTACTTC; CDR3: CARGFAGGLAYEQYF
size: .; D: TRBD2; J: TRBJ2-3; V: TRBV29-1; DNA: TGCAGCGTTGTAGCGGGAGGTGGCGCAGATACGCAGTATTTT; CDR3: CSVVAGGGADTQYF
size: .; D: .; J: TRBJ2-7; V: TRBV7-3; DNA: TGTGCCAGCAGCCAGCGGCCTAGCAGCTACTACGAGCAGTACTTC; CDR3: CASSQRPSSYYEQYF
size: .; D: TRBD2; J: TRBJ2-1; V: TRBV4-3; DNA: TGCGCCAGCAGCCAAGAGCTAGCGGGAGGCCCGTCAAAGAATGAGCAGTTCTTC; CDR3: CASSQELAGGPSKNEQFF
size: .; D: .; J: TRBJ2-1; V: TRBV29-1; DNA: TGCAGCGTTGAATCGAGTCAGAAGTACAATGAGCAGTTCTTC; CDR3: CSVESSQKYNEQFF
size: many; D: .; J: TRBJ2-7; V: TRBV10-3; DNA: TGTGCCATCAGTGAACCCTCCTCAGGGGCGGGCTCCTACGAGCAGTACTTC; CDR3: CAISEPSSGAGSYEQYF
size: once; D: .; J: TRBJ2-7; V: TRBV6-1; DNA: TGTGCCAGCAGACCCCAACAGTTATCCTACGAGCAGTACTTC; CDR3: CASRPQQLSYEQYF
size: few; D: .; J: TRBJ1-5; V: TRBV12-3/TRBV12-4; DNA: TGTGCCAGCACTCCGGGGATCAATCAGCCCCAGCATTTT; CDR3: CASTPGINQPQHF
size: few; D: .; J: TRBJ1-5; V: TRBV6-2/TRBV6-3; DNA: TGTGCCAGCAGTTACGGCGGGACGGGCAATCAGCCCCAGCATTTT; CDR3: CASSYGGTGNQPQHF
size: .; D: .; J: TRBJ1-5; V: TRBV12-3/TRBV12-4; DNA: TGTGCCAGCAGTGGGGACGGAAGAGGGGGTCAGCCCCAGCATTTT; CDR3: CASSGDGRGGQPQHF
size: .; D: .; J: TRBJ2-2; V: TRBV5-6; DNA: .; CDR3: CASSLVRARGRNTGELFF
size: many; D: .; J: TRBJ2-1; V: TRBV7-9; DNA: TGTGCCAGCAGCTTATCCTACAATGAGCAGTTCTTC; CDR3: CASSLSYNEQFF
size: many; D: .; J: TRBJ1-6; V: TRBV4-1; DNA: TGCGCCAGCAGCCGACAGACAGCCAGCTCCTATAATTCACCCCTCCACTTT; CDR3: CASSRQTASSYNSPLHF
size: .; D: TRBD2; J: TRBJ2-1; V: TRBV12-3/TRBV12-4; DNA: TGTGCCAGCAGACAACTAGCGGGAGTGGGCAATGAGCAGTTCTTC; CDR3: CASRQLAGVGNEQFF
size: .; D: .; J: TRBJ2-1; V: TRBV12-3/TRBV12-4; DNA: TGTGCCAGCACCCTATTGAAAGTATCTTCCTACAATGAGCAGTTCTTC; CDR3: CASTLLKVSSYNEQFF
size: .; D: .; J: TRBJ2-7; V: TRBV7-2; DNA: TGTGCCAGCAGCTCCTACACCTCTTCGAAGCAGTACTTC; CDR3: CASSSYTSSKQYF
size: many; D: .; J: TRBJ2-3; V: TRBV7-9; DNA: TGTGCCAGCAGCTCCCCGGCGCACAGCACAGATACGCAGTATTTT; CDR3: CASSSPAHSTDTQYF
size: few; D: .; J: TRBJ1-1; V: TRBV6-1; DNA: TGTGCCAGCACCACCTACAGGGAGACTGAAGCTTTCTTT; CDR3: CASTTYRETEAFF
size: few; D: TRBD1; J: TRBJ1-5; V: TRBV27; DNA: TGTGCCAGCAGTTTCAAGGGGGCGGATCAGCCCCAGCATTTT; CDR3: CASSFKGADQPQHF
size: .; D: TRBD2; J: TRBJ2-5; V: TRBV27; DNA: TGTGCCAGCAGTCCCCGAGTAGCGGGAACCCGAGGGAAAGAGACCCAGTACTTC; CDR3: CASSPRVAGTRGKETQYF
size: few; D: .; J: TRBJ1-5; V: TRBV6-1; DNA: TGTGCCAGCAGTGAACCGGCGCAGGGGCACTCTAGCAATCAGCCCCAGCATTTT; CDR3: CASSEPAQGHSSNQPQHF
size: .; D: .; J: TRBJ2-3; V: TRBV24-1; DNA: TGTGCCACCAGTGACTCGGGAATAGATACGCAGTATTTT; CDR3: CATSDSGIDTQYF
size: .; D: TRBD2; J: TRBJ2-5; V: TRBV4-3; DNA: TGCGCCAGCAGCCAAGGTCGGACTAGCGGGAGAGGTGAGACCCAGTACTTC; CDR3: CASSQGRTSGRGETQYF
size: .; D: TRBD2; J: TRBJ2-1; V: TRBV7-2; DNA: TGTGCCAGCAGCCGGACTAGCGGGGGGGTATACAATGAGCAGTTCTTC; CDR3: CASSRTSGGVYNEQFF
size: .; D: .; J: TRBJ2-7; V: TRBV28; DNA: TGTGCCAGCAGTTTTTCCTCTCCGCAGTACTTC; CDR3: CASSFSSPQYF
size: .; D: .; J: TRBJ2-3; V: TRBV18; DNA: TGTGCCAGCTCAAACTGGGGCGAAGGCACAGATACGCAGTATTTT; CDR3: CASSNWGEGTDTQYF
size: few; D: TRBD2; J: TRBJ2-7; V: TRBV2; DNA: TGTGCCAGCACTGAAAGGGGTACTAGCGGGGGACTTACCTACGAGCAGTACTTC; CDR3: CASTERGTSGGLTYEQYF
size: few; D: TRBD2; J: TRBJ2-5; V: TRBV12-3/TRBV12-4; DNA: TGTGCCAGCAGCACTAATAGCGGGAGACGGGGAGAGACCCAGTACTTC; CDR3: CASSTNSGRRGETQYF
size: .; D: TRBD1; J: TRBJ1-2; V: TRBV6-1; DNA: TGTGCCAGCACTGCGGACAGGGGAACGAGTGGCTACACCTTC; CDR3: CASTADRGTSGYTF
size: few; D: .; J: TRBJ1-6; V: TRBV2; DNA: TGTGCCAGCAGTGAGATCGGGGGCGGCTCACCCCTCCACTTT; CDR3: CASSEIGGGSPLHF
size: .; D: TRBD2; J: TRBJ2-1; V: TRBV4-2; DNA: TGTGCCAGCAGCCAACGGGAGGGCCCCGCCTACAATGAGCAGTTCTTC; CDR3: CASSQREGPAYNEQFF
size: .; D: .; J: TRBJ2-2; V: TRBV11-2; DNA: TGTGCCAGCAGCTTAGATCGGGAAGGGTATGGGGAGCTGTTTTTT; CDR3: CASSLDREGYGELFF
size: few; D: TRBD2; J: TRBJ2-1; V: TRBV7-6; DNA: TGTGCCAGCAGCCCGGGACTAGCGGGAACGAGCTCCTACAATGAGCAGTTCTTC; CDR3: CASSPGLAGTSSYNEQFF
size: .; D: TRBD1; J: TRBJ2-7; V: TRBV29-1; DNA: TGCAGCGTTGAATTTTCCGGGACAGAGACCTACGAGCAGTACTTC; CDR3: CSVEFSGTETYEQYF
size: few; D: .; J: TRBJ1-1; V: TRBV6-2/TRBV6-3; DNA: TGTGCCAGCAGTTACGAGGGAAGAAGGGCTTTCTTT; CDR3: CASSYEGRRAFF
size: few; D: .; J: TRBJ2-7; V: TRBV29-1; DNA: TGCAGCACCTTGGACATCGAGGACGAGCAGTACTTC; CDR3: CSTLDIEDEQYF
size: few; D: .; J: TRBJ2-1; V: TRBV12-3/TRBV12-4; DNA: TGTGCCAGCAGTTTAGCGCCTTTGACTGAGCAGTTCTTC; CDR3: CASSLAPLTEQFF
size: .; D: .; J: TRBJ1-1; V: TRBV12-3/TRBV12-4; DNA: TGTGCCAGCAGTTCGACGGGGTTCAAGAACACTGAAGCTTTCTTT; CDR3: CASSSTGFKNTEAFF
size: .; D: TRBD2; J: TRBJ2-1; V: TRBV11-2; DNA: TGTGCCAGCAGCTTAACTAGCGTAGGAAATGAGCAGTTCTTC; CDR3: CASSLTSVGNEQFF
size: many; D: .; J: TRBJ2-5; V: TRBV2; DNA: TGTGCCAGTTGGGGGGTCGAGACCCAGTACTTC; CDR3: CASWGVETQYF
size: few; D: .; J: TRBJ2-5; V: TRBV5-5; DNA: TGTGCCAGCAGCTTGTTCTTATTCGAGACCCAGTACTTC; CDR3: CASSLFLFETQYF
size: few; D: TRBD1; J: TRBJ2-7; V: TRBV29-1; DNA: TGCAGCGCGGGACAGGAGAACTCCTACGAGCAGTACTTC; CDR3: CSAGQENSYEQYF
size: many; D: TRBD1; J: TRBJ2-1; V: TRBV7-3; DNA: TGTGCCAGCAGCCCTAGTCGGGGACAGGGGACCTACAATGAGCAGTTCTTC; CDR3: CASSPSRGQGTYNEQFF
size: .; D: TRBD2; J: TRBJ2-1; V: TRBV20-1; DNA: TGCAGTGCTAGAGACGAGGGCAGCGGGGGGCTTCGCTCCTACAATGAGCAGTTCTTC; CDR3: CSARDEGSGGLRSYNEQFF
size: many; D: .; J: TRBJ1-1; V: TRBV7-9; DNA: TGTGCCAGCAGTTTACAGGGAGGGGGTACTGAAGCTTTCTTT; CDR3: CASSLQGGGTEAFF